The present TCR beta chain was sequenced within a study of T cell changes during pregnancy in multiple sclerosis (dated by TCRdb to between 2018 and 2021). About the study as a whole: In women with multiple sclerosis, the researchers looked at how the T cell repertoire shifted as pregnancy progressed.

Receptors were amplified or captured by the immunoSEQ multiplex PCR assay. The table was pulled from immuneACCESS by TCRdb, which kept in-frame rearrangements only. Such tables lose some clones; where checked, under half of the loss comes from unresolved V genes, and the rest has no known cause. The sample table shows about 59,000 clones, and around 93% are seen once. Approximately 0.36% of the sample is held by the ten biggest clonotypes. Here V drops 4 bases and J drops 4 bases, and the junction holds 6 bases not matched to any gene. From the cysteine up to the phenylalanine, the CDR3 has a length of 14 residues. Just CDR3 DNA is preserved here, 42 bases in frame from base 1. The germline V gene sets CDR1 to SGHRS and CDR2 to YFSETQ. Concerning this clone itself: Its specific antigen is unknown. Within one base of it there is no much larger clone, and no base qualities were kept.

The TCR was taken from a female donor with multiple sclerosis, enrolled in a pregnancy study. The rearrangement combines TRBV5-1 with TRBJ2-7, with 9 bases in between that match TRBD1. The input for sequencing was CD4+ T cells from peripheral blood mononuclear cells, taken before pregnancy. At the DNA level, the sequence is TGCGCCAGCAGCGCGGGGGACAGGGTATACGAGCAGTACTTC. Translated, this is CASSAGDRVYEQYF.